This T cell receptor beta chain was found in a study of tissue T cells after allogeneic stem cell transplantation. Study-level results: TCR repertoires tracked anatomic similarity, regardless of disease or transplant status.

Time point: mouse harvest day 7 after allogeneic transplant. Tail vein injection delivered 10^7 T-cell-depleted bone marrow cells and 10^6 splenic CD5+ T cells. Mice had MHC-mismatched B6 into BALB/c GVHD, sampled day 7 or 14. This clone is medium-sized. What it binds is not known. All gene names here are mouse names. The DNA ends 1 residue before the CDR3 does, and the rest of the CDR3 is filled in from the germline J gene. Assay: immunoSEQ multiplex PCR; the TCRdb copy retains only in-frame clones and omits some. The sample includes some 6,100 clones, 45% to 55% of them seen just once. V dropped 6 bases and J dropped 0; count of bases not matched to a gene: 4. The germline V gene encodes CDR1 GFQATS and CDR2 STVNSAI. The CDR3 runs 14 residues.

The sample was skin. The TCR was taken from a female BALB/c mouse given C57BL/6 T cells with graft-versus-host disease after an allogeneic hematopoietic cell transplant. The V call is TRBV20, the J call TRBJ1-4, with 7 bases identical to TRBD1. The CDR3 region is CGASGQISNERLFF. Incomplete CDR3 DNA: TGTGGTGCCTCGGGACAGATTTCCAACGAAAGATTATTT.